This T cell receptor beta chain is from a study of graft-versus-host responses after intestinal transplantation. A remark on this clone: Its antigen is not known.

Points from the study as a whole: Recipient marrow held GvH clones, some first seen in ileum or blood.

Some clones are missing from TCRdb's copy, which holds only in-frame ones; the method was immunoSEQ multiplex PCR. This sample has tens of thousands of clones, with roughly nine tenths found just once. CDR1 and CDR2 (germline): SGHTS, YDEGEE. CDR3 length equals 15 residues. V shed 5 bases and J 6 bases; nucleotides not matched to a gene: 7. Sequencing was performed on unstimulated CD4+ T cells sorted from spleen or lymph node cells, taken before intestinal transplant. J is TRBJ2-2 and V is TRBV5-8, with 10 bases identical to TRBD1. The source is a human donor who received an intestinal transplant. DNA of the CDR3: TGTGCCAGCAGACCGGGACAGGGGAAGTCCGGGGAGCTGTTTTTT. Residues: CASRPGQGKSGELFF.